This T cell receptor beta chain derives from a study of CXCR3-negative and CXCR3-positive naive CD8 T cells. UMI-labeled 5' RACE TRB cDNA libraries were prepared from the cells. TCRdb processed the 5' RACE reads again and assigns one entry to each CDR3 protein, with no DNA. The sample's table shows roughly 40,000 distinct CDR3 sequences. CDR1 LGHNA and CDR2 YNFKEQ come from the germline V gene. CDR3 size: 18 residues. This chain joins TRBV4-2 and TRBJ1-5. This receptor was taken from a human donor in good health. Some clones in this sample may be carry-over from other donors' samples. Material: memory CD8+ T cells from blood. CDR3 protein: CASSQGWELPLSNQPQHF.